A single TCR beta chain is shown here with its context. Its recognized antigen is unknown. Qualities for individual bases were not recorded, and no much larger clone is one base off. The CDR3 regions of human TCRbeta chains were analyzed by immunosequencing. On the study's bioinformatics: Repertoire TCRs were matched against a reference library of SARS-CoV-2-specific TCRs generated with the MIRA antigen-specificity platform. Breadth was defined as the fraction of unique TCRs that were SARS-CoV-2-associated. Depth was defined as the fraction of total T cells that were SARS-CoV-2-associated. Each spike-specific TCR was assigned to its reactive spike region and to a CD4 or CD8 class using the MIRA data. Log10-transformed breadth and depth values were compared by one-way ANOVA with Sidak's multiple comparisons tests. In its TCRdb copy, this immuneACCESS table keeps in-frame sequences only and misses some clones. Where compared with another copy, unresolved V genes explain less than half of these, and the others have no known cause. V and J calls and clone size are given by that table; D and trimming were obtained from the DNA. The sample table contains 80,000 to 100,000 clones; only one count was recorded for 88% of them. The ten largest make up roughly 15% of the sample.

This entry is derived from a study of T cell responses to AZD1222 COVID-19 vaccine listed by TCRdb under 2021. Background on the whole study: AZD1222 recipients given second doses at about 4 weeks or at about 12 weeks were pooled, since spike-specific TCR depth and breadth were not found to differ between the two schedules. Trial participants were enrolled by age into subgroups of 18-55, 56-69 and 70-plus years, and around 150, 28 and 57 TCR-sequenced participants, respectively, were included in these subgroups. A total of just over 230 trial participants underwent TCR sequencing, of whom about 200 had received two doses of AZD1222 and around 25 had received two doses of the MenACWY control vaccine.

Reading from cysteine to phenylalanine, the CDR3 counts 14 amino acids. Here the CDR3 DNA is all that survives: 42 bases in frame from base 1. Taken from the germline V gene (reference sequence), the CDR1 and CDR2 loops are SEHNR and FQNEAQ. Trimming removed 5 bases from V and 5 bases from J, leaving 16 bases between the germline ends. The label giving this sample's time point can be read as: baseline before first vaccination. The vaccinee samples were drawn from two UK trials, COV001 and COV002, one of which was a single-blind randomized controlled phase 2/3 trial testing AZD1222 (ChAdOx1 nCoV-19) in healthy adults. For TCRbeta chain sequencing, PBMC samples from trial participants were taken at day 0 and at day 28 after the second dose. Results the study describes overall, beyond this receptor: Conclusions about previously exposed vaccinees are limited because only six or seven AZD1222 recipients were SARS-CoV-2 seropositive at baseline. The 56-69-year group was small, and its depth increase did not reach significance, likely because of low power. Reportedly, almost half of the unique spike-specific TCRs recognized epitopes lying outside the regions that are mutated in the B.1.351 and B.1.1.7 variants. The whole spike protein was spanned by vaccine-associated CD4 TCRs, and dominant responses were seen in regions 160-218 and 743-854. Participants were mostly white British and included more females than males, and it was suggested by the authors that clonal diversity may have been underestimated. After two AZD1222 doses, spike-specific TCR breadth and depth were significantly higher than at day 0 and than in MenACWY recipients. Because no day 14 peak-response samples were available, repertoires were characterized only after the peak T cell response.

This chain joins TRBV7-9 to TRBJ2-7; the D gene assignment is ambiguous. Specimen: peripheral blood, collected on day 0 of AZD1222 vaccination. This clonotype originated in an adult in good health. The DNA reads TGTGCCAGCAGCCTCCTCCCTGCGTCCGACGAGCAGTACTTC. It translates as CASSLLPASDEQYF.